This T cell receptor beta chain is drawn from a study of cytomegalovirus exposure and HLA in healthy donors. Looking at the study overall: Earlier, 95 million to 120 million unique TCR beta sequences were recovered from around 180 million T cells by an analysis. Points from the study as a whole: Later analysis associated a missense DCLRE1C variant with TCR beta V- and J-gene trimming.

V was pared by 6 bases and J by 5 bases, with 16 bases between. CDR1 is MDHEN, CDR2 SYDVKM, per germline. The CDR3 contains 14 residues. Notes on this clone: Its antigen is undetermined.

Vbeta (60) and Jbeta (13) primers were used in the PCR. This table comes from immunoSEQ multiplex PCR, and its TCRdb copy is limited to in-frame clones, with some not included. Of 100,000 to 150,000 clones listed, around 78% are singletons. The TCR originated in a man in his forties in good health and CMV-seronegative. V usage is TRBV28 and J usage is TRBJ1-1, with D maybe TRBD1 (5 bases). The material sequenced was PBMCs. Written as DNA, the CDR3 is TGTGCCAGCAGCCCCGCAGGGTGGGGTACTGAAGCTTTCTTT. Protein product: CASSPAGWGTEAFF.